Listed below are T cell receptor beta chains from one sample, sequenced in a study of T cells expressing NK-cell markers. No DNA is given; TCRdb re-called the 5' RACE reads and lists each CDR3 protein once. The sample's table shows 250,000 to 300,000 distinct CDR3 sequences. Sequenced: blood T cells: a sorted CD56 or NKG2C T cell subset, CD4+ or CD8+ T cells, or bulk PBMC T cells (not recorded which). The receptors derive from a young man in good health. Each CDR3 is given with its conserved first and last residue.

j_call v_call cdr3_aa
TRBJ2-3 TRBV5-6 CASSSRTTQYF
TRBJ2-1 TRBV6-5 CASSYGQVHNEQFF
TRBJ1-4 TRBV18 CASSEDNVGTNEKLFF
TRBJ1-1 TRBV5-5 CASTSPWGVKNTEAFF
TRBJ2-1 TRBV5-1 CASSLVGRLNEQFF
TRBJ2-7 TRBV20-1 CSTSGTNYEQYF
TRBJ1-2 TRBV20-1 CSARDPRASYGYTF
TRBJ2-1 TRBV5-6 CASSSTSTEGVPYNEQFF
TRBJ1-1 TRBV29-1 CSVEGRQGITEAFF
TRBJ2-3 TRBV6-2/TRBV6-3 CASSYPGLAGAPTDTQYF
TRBJ1-3 TRBV6-5 CASSYSRASSGNTIYF
TRBJ2-2 TRBV12-3/TRBV12-4 CASSKRTGANTGELFF
TRBJ1-2 TRBV10-3 CAISHPPVGNYGYTF
TRBJ1-1 TRBV20-1 CSAKTLTGMNTEAFF
TRBJ2-3 TRBV12-3/TRBV12-4 CASILELSDSTGPDTQYF
TRBJ1-4 TRBV19 CASSTRATNEKLFF
TRBJ2-6 TRBV20-1 CSARETSGANVLTF
TRBJ1-1 TRBV27 CASSLSGELTEAFF
TRBJ2-1 TRBV10-3 CASGGTIPYNEQFF
TRBJ2-1 TRBV6-5 CASSYSRYNEQFF
TRBJ2-2 TRBV20-1 CSARDEASPYTGELFF
TRBJ2-7 TRBV6-5 CASSYSGGTSPTWAYEQYF
TRBJ2-1 TRBV29-1 CSVRDRVGNEQFF
TRBJ2-1 TRBV4-3 CASSLSGTGSYNEQFF
TRBJ2-1 TRBV6-4 CASSQGESYNEQFF
TRBJ2-2 TRBV4-1 CASSSQRDRPTGELFF
TRBJ1-6 TRBV20-1 CSARAQNSPLHF
TRBJ1-4 TRBV7-2 CASSFTGASNEKLFF
TRBJ2-3 TRBV3-1 CASSRKLQGEDTQYF
TRBJ2-1 TRBV20-1 CSAPTSGAYNEQFF
TRBJ1-6 TRBV5-1 CASRDNLEFSPLHF
TRBJ2-3 TRBV20-1 CSAMTERTNTDTQYF
TRBJ2-3 TRBV28 CASSRRPTDTQYF
TRBJ2-7 TRBV20-1 CSAREGYYEQYF
TRBJ2-2 TRBV7-9 CASSLEGQVGELFF
TRBJ1-1 TRBV20-1 CSAPPTGNTEAFF
TRBJ2-6 TRBV7-2 CASSPSQGRDVLTF
TRBJ1-5 TRBV6-1 CASRTLEQASNQPQHF
TRBJ2-1 TRBV10-3 CAISRGLAGNNEQFF
TRBJ2-1 TRBV7-2 CASSFVTSGYNEQFF
TRBJ2-1 TRBV5-1 CASSLELRGKNNEQFF
TRBJ1-6 TRBV7-9 CASSRENSPLHF
TRBJ2-4 TRBV6-5 CASSYSYRESKNIQYF
TRBJ2-3 TRBV20-1 CSALIRADTQYF
TRBJ2-6 TRBV5-1 CASSLATGGLGAGANVLTF
TRBJ2-2 TRBV3-1 CASQVTRGTGELFF
TRBJ2-2 TRBV7-2 CASSLAPLDAGELFF
TRBJ2-7 TRBV28 CASSSSGQGPSEQYF
TRBJ1-1 TRBV18 CASYASGGKTEAFF
TRBJ2-7 TRBV9 CASSVAPTSGIPYEQYF
TRBJ2-5 TRBV20-1 CSASAPTGGPAETQYF
TRBJ2-1 TRBV20-1 CSASLLAGGQGEQFF
TRBJ2-2 TRBV6-4 CASSPDRSNTGELFF
TRBJ2-7 TRBV10-3 CAISARTSGKTYEQYF